Here is one T cell receptor (beta chain) with its context. This sample is drawn from a study of molecular identifiers for immune sequencing clone quantification. Sorting isolated naive CD8 T cells as CD8+CD4-CCR7+CD45RA+ events. The CDR3 covers 15 residues. Germline V gene sequence: CDR1 MGHRA, CDR2 YSYEKL. Trimming removed 2 bases from V and 2 bases from J, with 12 bases in between. TCRdb used MiXCR to reprocess the PCR reads, holding one entry per CDR3 protein. The table lists about 500,000 distinct CDR3 sequences, approximately 25% of them singletons. Sequencing was performed on naive CD8+ T cells from blood, with Jurkat cell RNA spiked in. Subset indicated: FACS-sorted CD8+CD4-CCR7+CD45RA+ naive T cells. The source of this sequence is a human donor in good health. Some libraries in this study had Jurkat cell RNA spiked in. The rearrangement joins TRBV4-1 to TRBJ2-5; no clear D. The CDR3 nucleotides read TGCGCCAGCAGCCAAAGCATCGGAAAGCAAGAGACCCAGTACTTC. Residues: CASSQSIGKQETQYF.